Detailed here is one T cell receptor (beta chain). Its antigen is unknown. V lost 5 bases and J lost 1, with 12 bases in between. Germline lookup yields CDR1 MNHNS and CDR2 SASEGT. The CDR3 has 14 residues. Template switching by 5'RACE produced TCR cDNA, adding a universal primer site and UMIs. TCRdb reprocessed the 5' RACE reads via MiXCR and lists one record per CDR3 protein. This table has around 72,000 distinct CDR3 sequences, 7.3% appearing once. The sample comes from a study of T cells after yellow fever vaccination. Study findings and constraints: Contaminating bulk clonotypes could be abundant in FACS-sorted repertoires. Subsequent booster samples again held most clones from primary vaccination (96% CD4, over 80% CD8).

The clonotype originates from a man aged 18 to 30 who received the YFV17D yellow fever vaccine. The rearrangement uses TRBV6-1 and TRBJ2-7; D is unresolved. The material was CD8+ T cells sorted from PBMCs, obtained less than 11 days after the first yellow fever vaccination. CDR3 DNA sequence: TGTGCCAGCAGTCGCCGCTACCCGTCCTACGAGCAGTACTTC. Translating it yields CASSRRYPSYEQYF.